What follows are 24 T cell receptor beta chains derived from one specimen sequenced in a study of a mutant IDH1 vaccine in newly diagnosed glioma. Their target antigens are unknown. Time point of the sample: week 5, during vaccination. Each vaccine dose was 300 ug of mutant IDH1 20-mer peptide, with topical imiquimod. Generated by immunoSEQ multiplex PCR, the TCRdb table keeps only in-frame clones and is missing some. The sample holds tens of thousands of clones, around 84% seen once. Sequenced material: PBMCs, taken from a glioma patient whose treatment included an IDH1 peptide vaccine. These receptors were taken from a woman aged 50 to 60 with glioma.

The rearrangement joins TRBV7-2 to TRBJ2-5, with 12 bases matching TRBD2. Germline values: CDR1 SGHTA, CDR2 FQGNSA. The J segment lost 6 bases and the V segment lost 1 base, leaving 3 bases of the junction unmatched. The CDR3 runs 15 residues. DNA of the CDR3: TGTGCCAGCAGCTTAGAGCTAGCGGGGGGGCAGACCCAGTACTTC. Protein sequence: CASSLELAGGQTQYF.

This clone was observed a single time. The CDR3 DNA sequence: TGTGCCAGCTCACCCCCCACAGGGGTTAGGACTGAAGCTTTCTTT. Translated: CASSPPTGVRTEAFF. The chain employs TRBV18 and TRBJ1-1; 7 bases are shared with TRBD1. Trimming cost V 3 bases and J 5 bases; bases outside gene matches: 9. The CDR3 extends over 15 amino acids. Germline values: CDR1 KGHSH, CDR2 LQKENI.

This clone has a single count. The chain uses TRBV28 and TRBJ1-2; 8 bases are shared with TRBD1. This CDR3 has 14 amino acids. In germline, CDR1 is MDHEN, CDR2 SYDVKM. V shed 7 bases, J shed 4 bases, and the junction held 8 bases outside the gene matches. The CDR3 sequence is CASISTGVGYGYTF. CDR3 in DNA: TGTGCCAGCATCTCGACAGGGGTCGGCTATGGCTACACCTTC.

The rearrangement joins TRBV5-6 to TRBJ2-5; TRBD2 matches at 9 bases. CDR3 size: 15 residues. Trimming removed 0 bases from V and 5 bases from J; junction bases left unmatched: 5. The germline V gene has CDR1 SGHDT and CDR2 YYEEEE. For the CDR3, the DNA is TGTGCCAGCAGCTTGGGGCGGGGGGGCTGGGAGACCCAGTACTTC. It translates to CASSLGRGGWETQYF.

Only a few counts were recorded for this clone. The V and J genes are TRBV6-1 and TRBJ1-1; 10 nucleotides agree with TRBD1. Germline assignment: CDR1 MNHNS and CDR2 SASEGT. The V segment lost 4 bases and the J segment 0 bases; nucleotides outside the gene matches: 2. The CDR3 contains 15 residues. DNA for the CDR3: TGTGCCAGCAGTGGACAGGGGGCTCTGAACACTGAAGCTTTCTTT. It translates to CASSGQGALNTEAFF.

J is TRBJ2-7 and V is TRBV5-1; D not resolved. V was trimmed by 0 bases and J by 2 bases, leaving 6 bases between them. Germline assignment: CDR1 SGHRS and CDR2 YFSETQ. The CDR3 consists of 13 residues. CDR3 nucleotide sequence: TGCGCCAGCAGCTTGGGGAGAACCTACGAGCAGTACTTC. It yields the protein CASSLGRTYEQYF. Filled out from reference TRBV5-1 and TRBJ2-7, the complete variable domain reads KAGVTQTPRYLIKTRGQQVTLSCSPISGHRSVSWYQQTPGQGLQFLFEYFSETQRNKGNFPGRFSGRQFSNSRSEMNVSTLELGDSALYLCASSLGRTYEQYFGPGTRLTVT.

The V gene is TRBV25-1, the J gene TRBJ1-2, with D tentatively TRBD1 (6 bases). CDR1 and CDR2 from the germline V gene are MGHDK and SYGVNS. The CDR3 consists of 15 residues. Trimming took 2 bases from V and 5 from J, leaving 15 bases between them. The CDR3 reads CASSEGTSIQYGYTF. Written as DNA, the CDR3 is TGTGCCAGCAGTGAAGGGACATCCATCCAGTATGGCTACACCTTC.

The chain links TRBV5-1 to TRBJ1-2; D perhaps matches TRBD1 (6 bases). Germline CDR1 is SGHRS and CDR2 is YFSETQ. The CDR3 contains 13 residues. The V gene lost 0 bases and the J gene lost 8 bases, with 11 bases spanning the gap. This CDR3 reads CASSLEQGGGYTF. CDR3 bases: TGCGCCAGCAGCTTGGAACAGGGTGGAGGCTACACCTTC.

The genes are TRBV19 and TRBJ1-1; 7 nucleotides align to TRBD1. This CDR3 has 15 residues. The V gene end was trimmed by 4 bases and the J gene end by 3 bases; junction bases not matched to a gene: 8. Germline CDR1 and CDR2: LNHDA and SQIVND (reference sequence). CDR3 region: CASSTLTRGHTEAFF. In DNA, the CDR3 is TGTGCCAGTAGTACGCTAACAAGGGGGCACACTGAAGCTTTCTTT.

The chain uses TRBV7-8 and TRBJ2-7, with D maybe TRBD1 (5 bases). The germline V gene encodes CDR1 SGHVS and CDR2 FQNEAQ. This CDR3 comprises 14 residues. Trimming pared 1 base from V and 3 bases from J, leaving 10 bases between. In DNA form, the CDR3 reads TGTGCCAGCAGCTTAGATAGGGGTTACTACGAGCAGTACTTC. Amino acid sequence: CASSLDRGYYEQYF.

The rearrangement links TRBV5-1 to TRBJ1-1; possible D gene TRBD1, 5 bases. Between the trimmed V and J ends, which lost 1 base and 10 bases, there was a span of 14 bases. Germline-derived CDR1 and CDR2 are SGHRS and YFSETQ. This CDR3 has 13 residues. CDR3 protein: CASSLLSREGAFF. DNA for the CDR3: TGCGCCAGCAGCTTGTTAAGCAGGGAGGGAGCTTTCTTT. Combining the CDR3 with reference TRBV5-1 and TRBJ1-1 gives the whole variable domain KAGVTQTPRYLIKTRGQQVTLSCSPISGHRSVSWYQQTPGQGLQFLFEYFSETQRNKGNFPGRFSGRQFSNSRSEMNVSTLELGDSALYLCASSLLSREGAFFGQGTRLTVV.

The gene calls are TRBV9 and TRBJ2-3, with D hard to call. The V gene's germline CDR1 is SGDLS and CDR2 YYNGEE. The CDR3 consists of 13 residues. V was cut by 4 bases and J by 3 bases, with 9 bases left in between. Here the CDR3 reads CASSIYGTDTQYF. The CDR3 DNA is TGTGCCAGCAGCATATACGGAACAGATACGCAGTATTTT.

J is TRBJ2-7 and V is TRBV5-5; TRBD1 matches 8 bases. Germline loops: CDR1 SGHKS, CDR2 YYEKEE (reference sequence). CDR3 size: 15 residues. J gave up 2 bases and V 0 bases, and 4 bases lay outside the gene matches. CDR3 sequence (DNA): TGTGCCAGCAGCTTGGCCCCGACAGGGGCCTACGAGCAGTACTTC. Protein sequence: CASSLAPTGAYEQYF.

The chain recombines TRBV15 with TRBJ2-1; 7 bases are shared with TRBD1. Trimming cost V 2 bases and J 2 bases; bases outside gene matches: 3. This CDR3 comprises 15 residues. From germline, CDR1 is LNHNV and CDR2 YYDKDF (reference sequence). CDR3 amino acids: CATSRNRGTYNEQFF. DNA of the CDR3: TGTGCCACCAGCAGAAACAGGGGAACCTACAATGAGCAGTTCTTC.

V gene TRBV6-6 combines with J gene TRBJ1-2; D remains unclear. CDR3 length: 12 residues. Deletions cut 8 bases from V and 5 bases from J, with 12 bases between. Looked up from germline, CDR1 is MNHNY and CDR2 is SVGAGI (reference sequence). CDR3 residues: CASGEVRYGYTF. The CDR3 DNA follows: TGTGCCAGCGGGGAAGTGAGATATGGCTACACCTTC.

This clone came up a few times. The gene calls are TRBV1 and TRBJ2-1; the D segment call TRBD2 is taken from the table without a DNA check. TRBV1 is assigned pseudogene status. This CDR3 has 20 residues. CDR3 loop: CTSSLAAGTRYPFSYNEQFF. CDR3 coding DNA: TGCACCAGCAGCCTCGCAGCCGGGACTAGGTACCCCTTTAGCTACAATGAGCAGTTCTTC.

The rearrangement joins TRBV19 to TRBJ2-7, with a possible D match to TRBD1 (6 bases). Germline lookup yields CDR1 LNHDA and CDR2 SQIVND (reference sequence). The CDR3 contains 14 residues. V was cut by 3 bases and J by 1 base, with 10 bases left in between. The CDR3 region is CASSMGTPSYEQYF. In DNA form, the CDR3 reads TGTGCCAGTAGTATGGGGACACCTTCCTACGAGCAGTACTTC. Using reference TRBV19 and TRBJ2-7 for the parts outside the CDR3, the full variable domain is DGGITQSPKYLFRKEGQNVTLSCEQNLNHDAMYWYRQDPGQGLRLIYYSQIVNDFQKGDIAEGYSVSREKKESFPLTVTSAQKNPTAFYLCASSMGTPSYEQYFGPGTRLTVT.

This rearrangement joins TRBV5-1 to TRBJ2-2; D is possibly TRBD1 (6 bases). This CDR3 has 16 residues. Per the germline V gene, CDR1 is SGHRS and CDR2 is YFSETQ. V dropped 3 bases and J dropped 0 bases, with 12 bases sitting between them. The CDR3 sequence is CASSSQGVPNTGELFF. For the CDR3, the DNA is TGCGCCAGCAGCTCACAGGGCGTCCCGAACACCGGGGAGCTGTTTTTT.

The chain combines TRBV4-3 with TRBJ1-2; D uncertain. The CDR3 is made up of 14 amino acids. The V end lost 1 base, the J end lost 4 bases, and 10 bases lay between the germline ends. The germline V gene encodes CDR1 LGHNA and CDR2 YSLEER. The CDR3 region has the DNA TGCGCCAGCAGCCAAGTAGGGAATGCCTATGGCTACACCTTC. Amino acids: CASSQVGNAYGYTF.

This sequence joins TRBV6-5 and TRBJ1-3; no reliable D call. This CDR3 spans 14 amino acids. The germline V gene has CDR1 MNHEY and CDR2 SVGAGI. Trimming took off 7 bases at V and 0 bases at J, with 10 bases between the two ends. The CDR3 coding sequence is TGTGCCAGCACCCCGACCGCCTCTGGAAACACCATATATTTT. Its translation: CASTPTASGNTIYF.

This chain joins TRBV6-5 and TRBJ1-3; D not resolved. Trimming took 6 bases from V and 0 from J, leaving 6 bases between them. Germline CDR1 reads MNHEY; CDR2 reads SVGAGI. The CDR3 has 13 residues. CDR3 sequence reads: CASRALSGNTIYF. In DNA form, the CDR3 reads TGTGCCAGCAGGGCCCTCTCTGGAAACACCATATATTTT.

V is TRBV7-2 and J is TRBJ2-3; 15 bases align to TRBD2. Losses at the gene ends were 5 bases for V and 8 bases for J; bases not matched to a gene: 8. The CDR3 totals 16 residues. Per the germline V gene, CDR1 is SGHTA and CDR2 is FQGNSA. The CDR3 DNA sequence: TGTGCCAGCAGCCGCTGGACTAGCGGGGGGGCAGTTACGCAGTATTTT. Translating it yields CASSRWTSGGAVTQYF.

This clone appeared a few times. The rearrangement links TRBV30 to TRBJ1-1; D not certain. The CDR3 runs to 11 residues. From germline, CDR1 is GTSNPN and CDR2 SVGIG (reference sequence). Between the trimmed V and J ends, which lost 3 bases and 7 bases, there was a span of 9 bases. CDR3 DNA: TGTGCCTGGAGGGCCAGCCGTGAAGCTTTCTTT. This encodes CAWRASREAFF.

The rearrangement joins TRBV7-6 to TRBJ2-3; 9 bases are a match to TRBD2. CDR1 is SGHVS and CDR2 is FNYEAQ in the germline V gene. The CDR3 length is 19 residues. Trimming at V came to 4 bases and at J to 7 bases, leaving 21 bases not matched to a gene. The CDR3 loop reads CASSSIMLAGPFLHHTQYF. The CDR3 DNA is TGTGCCAGCAGCTCAATAATGCTAGCGGGGCCCTTCCTTCACCATACGCAGTATTTT.